These 29 T cell receptor beta chains were sequenced from one sample in a study of cytomegalovirus exposure and HLA in healthy donors. This PCR relied on a set of 60 Vbeta primers and 13 Jbeta primers. TCRdb's table, derived via immunoSEQ multiplex PCR, lists solely in-frame clones and lacks some. This table holds 90,000 to 150,000 clones, about 80% found once. Sequenced: PBMCs. The receptors were sampled from a human donor in good health.

The J gene is TRBJ2-5, the V gene TRBV6-6; the D is unclear. V was clipped by 1 base and J by 1 base, with 7 bases between them. Per germline, CDR1 MNHNY and CDR2 SVGAGI (reference sequence). The CDR3 runs to 14 residues. The CDR3 sequence is CASSYFRVQETQYF. DNA for the CDR3: TGTGCCAGCAGTTACTTCCGGGTCCAAGAGACCCAGTACTTC.

This clone appeared a few times. The chain uses TRBV28 and TRBJ1-4; the D is unclear. V dropped 1 base and J dropped 5 bases, with 8 bases sitting between them. Germline V CDR1 and CDR2: MDHEN, SYDVKM. The CDR3 has 14 amino acids. The CDR3 spells CASSLSGGNEKLFF. The CDR3 DNA sequence: TGTGCCAGCAGTTTATCGGGCGGGAATGAAAAACTGTTTTTT. The variable domain in full, with the rest retrieved from reference TRBV28 and TRBJ1-4, is DVKVTQSSRYLVKRTGEKVFLECVQDMDHENMFWYRQDPGLGLRLIYFSYDVKMKEKGDIPEGYSVSREKKERFSLILESASTNQTSMYLCASSLSGGNEKLFFGSGTQLSVL.

The chain joins TRBV4-1 to TRBJ1-2; 7 nucleotides agree with TRBD1. The CDR3 loop spans 16 amino acids. V trimming: 0 bases; J trimming: 4 bases; junction bases outside the gene matches: 8. The germline V gene encodes CDR1 MGHRA and CDR2 YSYEKL. DNA of the CDR3: TGCGCCAGCAGCCAAGAGACCACAGGGGCAGGCTATGGCTACACCTTC. This translates into CASSQETTGAGYGYTF.

This clone occurred once. CDR3 in amino acids: CASSSGSAGNTIYF. The CDR3 DNA is TGTGCCAGCAGCTCGGGGAGTGCGGGAAACACCATATATTTT. J is TRBJ1-3 and V is TRBV5-4; D is undetermined. V was clipped by 3 bases and J by 4 bases, with 11 bases between them. The germline V gene has CDR1 SGHNT and CDR2 YYREEE (reference sequence). CDR3 size: 14 residues.

This clone appeared a few times. V is TRBV27 and J is TRBJ2-2; 8 nucleotides match TRBD2. J lost 6 bases, V lost 3 bases, and 6 bases had no gene match. In germline, CDR1 is MNHEY, CDR2 SMNVEV (reference sequence). CDR3 length: 15 amino acids. The CDR3 here is CASSLQAGVPGELFF. CDR3 coding DNA: TGTGCCAGCAGTTTGCAAGCGGGAGTCCCCGGGGAGCTGTTTTTT.

This chain links TRBV6-1 with TRBJ1-2, with D possibly being TRBD1 (5 bases). Per germline, CDR1 MNHNS and CDR2 SASEGT. The CDR3 runs 13 residues. Trimming shortened V by 3 bases and J by 6 bases, and 11 bases separated the two germline ends. As DNA, the CDR3 is TGTGCCAGCAGTGATGCAGGGATCCATGGCTACACCTTC. Residues: CASSDAGIHGYTF.

The gene calls are TRBV19 and TRBJ2-7; 7 bases agree with TRBD1. Germline V lookup: CDR1 LNHDA, CDR2 SQIVND (reference sequence). The CDR3 covers 14 residues. V dropped 4 bases and J dropped 5; count of bases not matched to a gene: 8. For the CDR3, the DNA is TGTGCCAGTAGTACTGGACAGGCCCCCCACGAGCAGTACTTC. The encoded protein is CASSTGQAPHEQYF.

V and J are TRBV7-8 and TRBJ2-5; the match to TRBD2 covers 9 bases. Unmatched junction bases numbered 7, after V lost 4 bases and J lost 13 bases. Germline V gene sequence: CDR1 SGHVS, CDR2 FQNEAQ. The CDR3 totals 12 residues. CDR3 in DNA: TGTGCCAGCAGCTCACGAGTGGGACTAGCGTACTTC. It yields the protein CASSSRVGLAYF.

The chain recombines TRBV19 with TRBJ2-1; 7 bases map to TRBD1. The CDR3 sequence is 15 residues long. Germline V lookup: CDR1 LNHDA, CDR2 SQIVND (reference sequence). J was trimmed by 1 base and V by 4 bases; bases with no gene match: 4. The CDR3 is CASSTEGQSYNEQFF. The CDR3 coding sequence is TGTGCCAGTAGTACCGAGGGACAGTCCTACAATGAGCAGTTCTTC.

This chain links TRBV7-2 with TRBJ1-2; TRBD1 aligns across 7 bases. Germline V gene lookup returns CDR1 SGHTA and CDR2 FQGNSA. V dropped 5 bases and J dropped 4; count of bases not matched to a gene: 13. The CDR3 extends over 16 amino acids. This chain's CDR3 is CASSPTGAASLYGYTF. Here the CDR3 DNA reads TGTGCCAGCAGCCCCACAGGGGCCGCTTCCCTCTATGGCTACACCTTC.

The chain carries TRBV5-5 and TRBJ2-4, with TRBD2 as a possible D gene (5 bases). CDR1 and CDR2 (germline): SGHKS, YYEKEE (reference sequence). The V and J ends lost 4 bases and 3 bases respectively, with 14 bases between them. The CDR3 is 15 residues long. The CDR3 DNA reads TGTGCCAGCAGCGGCACTATAGGGAGCAAAAACATTCAGTACTTC. Amino acids: CASSGTIGSKNIQYF.

The chain combines TRBV6-5 with TRBJ1-5; D gene unclear. The CDR3 contains 15 residues. The V gene lost 0 bases and the J gene lost 2 bases, with 8 bases spanning the gap. Germline CDR1 MNHEY, CDR2 SVGAGI. The DNA for the CDR3 is TGTGCCAGCAGTTACTCACGAGTCGGCAATCAGCCCCAGCATTTT. Residues: CASSYSRVGNQPQHF.

The chain combines TRBV6-5 with TRBJ2-3; 9 nucleotides match TRBD2. The length of the CDR3 is 15 residues. From germline, CDR1 is MNHEY and CDR2 SVGAGI. Trimming took 5 bases from V and 2 from J; bases not matched to a gene: 5. CDR3: CASSRQRGVTDTQYF. In DNA, the CDR3 is TGTGCCAGCAGTCGACAGCGGGGGGTCACAGATACGCAGTATTTT.

The rearrangement uses TRBV10-2 and TRBJ2-7; 8 bases match TRBD1. V shed 2 bases and J 13 bases; nucleotides not matched to a gene: 7. The length of the CDR3 is 12 residues. The germline V gene encodes CDR1 WSHSY and CDR2 SAAADI. CDR3 sequence (DNA): TGCGCCAGCAGTGAGCCAAGGACAGGGACCTACTTC. It encodes CASSEPRTGTYF.

V is TRBV4-1 and J is TRBJ2-3, with 12 bases lining up with TRBD2. Germline CDR1 reads MGHRA; CDR2 reads YSYEKL. With V trimmed by 3 bases and J by 5 bases, 9 bases remained unmatched. The CDR3 has 17 residues. This CDR3 reads CASSQAGLAGREDTQYF. The CDR3 DNA reads as TGCGCCAGCAGCCAGGCTGGACTAGCGGGAAGGGAAGATACGCAGTATTTT.

This sequence joins TRBV2 and TRBJ2-1; D is possibly TRBD2 (6 bases). Germline CDR1 SNHLY, CDR2 FYNNEI. V shed 4 bases and J shed 5 bases, with 12 bases lying between them. The CDR3 is 14 amino acids. The CDR3 nucleotides are TGTGCCAGCAGTGTGGGCCTAGCGAACAATGAGCAGTTCTTC. This gives the protein CASSVGLANNEQFF.

V and J are TRBV30 and TRBJ1-2; D is unclear. Germline values: CDR1 GTSNPN, CDR2 SVGIG (reference sequence). The CDR3 extends over 11 amino acids. The ends were cut back, 6 bases at V and 6 bases at J, with 11 bases in the middle. CDR3 sequence reads: CACARADGYTF. As DNA, the CDR3 is TGTGCCTGTGCGAGGGCAGATGGCTACACCTTC.

This chain links TRBV6-1 with TRBJ1-4; 9 nucleotides agree with TRBD1. J was trimmed by 7 bases and V by 6 bases; bases with no gene match: 9. Germline values: CDR1 MNHNS, CDR2 SASEGT. CDR3 length: 15 amino acids. Written as DNA, the CDR3 is TGTGCCAGCAGGCACCCGGGACAGGGTTCTGAAAAACTGTTTTTT. It is translated as CASRHPGQGSEKLFF.

This rearrangement joins TRBV30 to TRBJ2-7, with D perhaps TRBD2 (5 bases). Germline CDR1 is GTSNPN and CDR2 is SVGIG (reference sequence). The CDR3 totals 12 residues. V lost 5 bases to trimming and J lost 5 bases, with 13 bases between them. CDR3 coding DNA: TGTGCCTGGGCCAGACTACCAGACGAGCAGTACTTC. Residues: CAWARLPDEQYF.

The chain links TRBV28 to TRBJ2-3; 8 nucleotides align to TRBD1. Trimming removed 2 bases from V and 6 bases from J; junction bases left unmatched: 13. The CDR3 runs 17 residues. Germline V gives CDR1 MDHEN, CDR2 SYDVKM. The CDR3, as DNA: TGTGCCAGCAGTTTAACCAGGGGGCCGATAAGCTACGATACGCAGTATTTT. Translated, it gives CASSLTRGPISYDTQYF.

Here the CDR3 DNA reads TGCGCCAGCAGCCAAGAGAGGCAGGGGCCCGCAGATACGCAGTATTTT. Its translation is CASSQERQGPADTQYF. This rearrangement joins TRBV4-1 to TRBJ2-3, with D perhaps TRBD1 (6 bases). Trimming stripped 0 bases from V and 4 bases from J, with 14 bases between. CDR1 and CDR2 from the germline V gene are MGHRA and YSYEKL. The CDR3 contains 16 residues.

In DNA form, the CDR3 reads TGTGCCAGTAGTATGAACGGGTACGCGGTGGATGGCTACACCTTC. It codes for CASSMNGYAVDGYTF. The chain combines TRBV19 with TRBJ1-2; no clear D. Germline CDR1 reads LNHDA; CDR2 reads SQIVND (reference sequence). This CDR3 region has 15 residues. Trimming removed 3 bases at V and 6 bases at J, with 17 bases between.

The rearrangement uses TRBV25-1 and TRBJ2-5; 7 bases agree with TRBD2. The closer fit of TRBJ2-7 to the DNA end suggests the J call may be wrong. This CDR3 region has 18 residues. Germline CDR1 and CDR2: MGHDK and SYGVNS. The DNA of the CDR3 is TGTGCCAGCAGTGACCGGGGGGACGGGGGTCTCCGGGGCCACGAGCAGTACTTC. Amino acid sequence: CASSDRGDGGLRGHEQYF.

This rearrangement joins TRBV6-5 to TRBJ2-7, with TRBD1 as a possible D gene (5 bases). CDR3 length: 16 amino acids. V gave up 0 bases and J gave up 7 bases, with 19 bases separating them. The V gene's germline CDR1 is MNHEY and CDR2 SVGAGI. The CDR3 DNA follows: TGTGCCAGCAGTTACTCGTTTAGGACAAAAAACGAGGAGCAGTACTTC. Its protein is CASSYSFRTKNEEQYF.

J is TRBJ2-7 and V is TRBV2, with D possibly matching TRBD1 (6 bases). V lost 5 bases and J 2 bases, leaving 13 bases between the germline ends. CDR1 SNHLY and CDR2 FYNNEI come from the germline V gene. The CDR3 runs 14 residues. CDR3 in amino acids: CASSPLDSTYEQYF. The DNA for the CDR3 is TGTGCCAGCAGTCCCCTGGACAGTACCTACGAGCAGTACTTC.

The V gene is TRBV7-9, the J gene TRBJ1-2; perhaps TRBD1 as D (6 bases). CDR1 SEHNR and CDR2 FQNEAQ come from the germline V gene (reference sequence). CDR3 length: 16 amino acids. The germline V and J ends were trimmed by 4 bases and 3 bases, with 18 bases remaining between them. This chain's CDR3 is CASSSQGTGSYYGYTF. The CDR3 nucleotides read TGTGCCAGCAGCTCCCAGGGAACAGGGAGCTACTATGGCTACACCTTC.

The CDR3 DNA is TGTGCCTGGAGTGTCGGCAGGGGTTCCTACAATGAGCAGTTCTTC. As protein: CAWSVGRGSYNEQFF. The gene calls are TRBV30 and TRBJ2-1; D is perhaps TRBD1 (6 bases). The germline V gene encodes CDR1 GTSNPN and CDR2 SVGIG (reference sequence). V was pared by 0 bases and J by 1 base, with 10 bases between. The CDR3 is made up of 15 amino acids.

The chain uses TRBV6-4 and TRBJ1-1; possible D gene TRBD1, 5 bases. The V end was cut by 5 bases, the J end by 5 bases, with 12 bases between. The CDR3 consists of 13 residues. Germline CDR1 is MRHNA and CDR2 is SNTAGT. The CDR3, as DNA: TGTGCCAGCAGTCTAACAGGTGATACTGAAGCTTTCTTT. It encodes CASSLTGDTEAFF.

V and J are TRBV5-8 and TRBJ1-5; the match to TRBD1 covers 7 bases. There are 15 residues in the CDR3. From germline, CDR1 is SGHTS and CDR2 YDEGEE. V lost 0 bases and J lost 2; bases outside the gene matches: 2. CDR3 bases: TGTGCCAGCAGCTTGGGGACAGGTGGCAATCAGCCCCAGCATTTT. Translating gives CASSLGTGGNQPQHF.